Shown below are 7 T cell receptor beta chains from a single sample sequenced in a study of cytomegalovirus exposure and HLA in healthy donors. PCR was performed using 60 Vbeta and 13 Jbeta primers. Assay: immunoSEQ multiplex PCR; the TCRdb copy retains only in-frame clones and omits some. The table includes 69,000 or so clones, roughly 74% detected once. The sample was PBMCs. The source is a woman aged 55 to 70 in good health and CMV-seropositive.

The V and J genes are TRBV4-1 and TRBJ2-5, with TRBD2 as a possible D gene (7 bases). CDR1 MGHRA and CDR2 YSYEKL come from the germline V gene. The CDR3 sequence is 14 residues long. Between the trimmed V and J ends, which lost 0 bases and 7 bases, there was a span of 12 bases. CDR3 residues: CASSQEGGGGTQYF. The DNA of the CDR3 is TGCGCCAGCAGCCAAGAGGGGGGCGGGGGGACCCAGTACTTC.

This chain uses TRBV5-1 with TRBJ2-2, with TRBD1 matching over 10 bases. Trimming cost V 9 bases and J 15 bases; bases outside gene matches: 23. The CDR3 is made up of 16 amino acids. In germline, CDR1 is SGHRS, CDR2 YFSETQ. The chain's CDR3 is CATASTGGAGGSTMFF. CDR3 in DNA: TGCGCCACCGCGTCGACAGGGGGCGCGGGAGGTTCGACTATGTTTTTT.

This sequence joins TRBV7-9 and TRBJ2-3, with 8 bases matching TRBD2. CDR3 length: 15 amino acids. From germline, CDR1 is SEHNR and CDR2 FQNEAQ (reference sequence). Trimming took 5 bases from V and 1 from J; bases not matched to a gene: 5. CDR3 in DNA: TGTGCCAGCAGCACGGCACTAGCGGGCACAGATACGCAGTATTTT. This gives the protein CASSTALAGTDTQYF.

J is TRBJ2-2 and V is TRBV7-9, with D uncertain. Germline V lookup: CDR1 SEHNR, CDR2 FQNEAQ (reference sequence). V lost 5 bases, J lost 5 bases, and 3 bases lay in between. CDR3 length: 11 amino acids. The CDR3 spells CASSPTGELFF. The CDR3 DNA follows: TGTGCCAGCAGCCCTACCGGGGAGCTGTTTTTT.

This clone was detected a few times. This chain links TRBV2 with TRBJ2-7; TRBD2 aligns across 8 bases. This CDR3 contains 14 residues. Germline CDR1 and CDR2: SNHLY and FYNNEI. The ends lost 3 bases at V and 5 bases at J; junction bases unmatched: 6. CDR3 protein: CASSEWRGVDEQYF. The CDR3 nucleotides read TGTGCCAGCAGTGAGTGGCGGGGGGTCGACGAGCAGTACTTC.

This chain uses TRBV29-1 with TRBJ2-7; 7 nucleotides match TRBD1. V lost 5 bases, J lost 1 base, and 8 bases stayed unmatched. The CDR3 totals 14 residues. Germline values: CDR1 SQVTM, CDR2 ANQGSEA. CDR3 bases: TGCAGCGTTCAAAAGACAGGGAGATCCTACGAGCAGTACTTC. Translated, it gives CSVQKTGRSYEQYF.

This chain joins TRBV4-2 and TRBJ2-3; weak D call: TRBD1 (5 bases). Germline CDR1 is LGHNA and CDR2 is YNFKEQ. Trimming took off 0 bases at V and 2 bases at J, with 6 bases between the two ends. CDR3 length equals 14 residues. The CDR3 is CASSQEGATDTQYF. The CDR3, as DNA: TGTGCCAGCAGCCAAGAAGGGGCCACAGATACGCAGTATTTT.